This T cell receptor beta chain originates from a study of blood T cells in healthy people across ages. Per germline, CDR1 LGHDT and CDR2 YNNKEL (reference sequence). The CDR3 is 16 residues long. Total RNA was isolated from each sample in quantities of at least 5 micrograms. Primers used in a second PCR of about 7 to 12 cycles were a sample-barcoded 5' primer and a J-beta primer mix. From the 5' RACE reads, TCRdb called clonotypes with MiXCR, one entry per CDR3 protein. This table has hundreds of thousands of distinct CDR3 sequences, 40% to 50% appearing once. Concerning this clonotype itself: The junction shows a germline mismatch at one end, possibly a read error.

Sequencing used blood. This clonotype was obtained from a man in his fifties or sixties in good health. V and J are TRBV3-1 and TRBJ2-1, with 9 bases identical to TRBD1. CDR3 loop: CASSQTWTGVSNEQFF. The CDR3 DNA follows: TGTGCCAGTAGCCAAACGTGGACAGGGGTATCGAATGAGCAGTTCTTC.